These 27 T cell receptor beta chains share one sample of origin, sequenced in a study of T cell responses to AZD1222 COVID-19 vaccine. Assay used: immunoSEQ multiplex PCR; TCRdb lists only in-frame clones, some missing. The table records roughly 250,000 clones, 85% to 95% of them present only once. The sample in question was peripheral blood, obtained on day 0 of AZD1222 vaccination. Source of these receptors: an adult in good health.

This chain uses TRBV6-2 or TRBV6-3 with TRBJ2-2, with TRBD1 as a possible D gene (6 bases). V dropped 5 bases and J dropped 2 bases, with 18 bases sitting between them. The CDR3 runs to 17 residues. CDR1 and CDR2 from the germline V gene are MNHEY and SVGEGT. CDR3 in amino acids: CASSPLGAWRNTGELFF. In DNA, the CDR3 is TGTGCCAGCAGTCCCCTGGGGGCTTGGCGAAACACCGGGGAGCTGTTTTTT.

The CDR3 reads CASSQAGTGLHSPLHF. The DNA for the CDR3 is TGTGCCAGCAGCCAAGCCGGGACAGGGCTTCATTCACCCCTCCACTTT. The chain uses TRBV3-1 (or the pseudogene TRBV3-2) and TRBJ1-6, with 9 nucleotides matching TRBD1. With V trimmed by 1 base and J by 8 bases, 6 bases remained unmatched. This CDR3 region has 16 residues. The germline V gene has CDR1 LGHDT and CDR2 YNNKEL (reference sequence).

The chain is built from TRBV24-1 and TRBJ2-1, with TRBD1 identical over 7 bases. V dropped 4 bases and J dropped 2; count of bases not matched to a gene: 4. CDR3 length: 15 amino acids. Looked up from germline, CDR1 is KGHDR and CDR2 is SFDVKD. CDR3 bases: TGTGCCACCAGTGACTCCGGGACAGCCTACAATGAGCAGTTCTTC. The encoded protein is CATSDSGTAYNEQFF.

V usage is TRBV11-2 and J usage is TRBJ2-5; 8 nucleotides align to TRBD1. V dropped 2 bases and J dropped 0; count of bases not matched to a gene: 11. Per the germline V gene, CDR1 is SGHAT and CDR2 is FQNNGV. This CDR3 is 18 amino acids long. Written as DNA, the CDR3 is TGTGCCAGCAGCTTATATGGCAGGGGGCGATGGGACCAAGAGACCCAGTACTTC. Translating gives CASSLYGRGRWDQETQYF.

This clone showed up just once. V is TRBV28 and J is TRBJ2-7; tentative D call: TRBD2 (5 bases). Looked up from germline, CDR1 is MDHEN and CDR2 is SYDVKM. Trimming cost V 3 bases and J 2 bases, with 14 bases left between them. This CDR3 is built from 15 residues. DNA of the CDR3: TGTGCCAGCAGTTTTCTTCTCACTAGAGCCTACGAGCAGTACTTC. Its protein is CASSFLLTRAYEQYF.

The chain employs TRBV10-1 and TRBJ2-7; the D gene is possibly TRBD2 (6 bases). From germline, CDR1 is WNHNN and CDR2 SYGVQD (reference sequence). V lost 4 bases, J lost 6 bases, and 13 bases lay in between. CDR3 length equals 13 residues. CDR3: CASSGRRGGEQYF. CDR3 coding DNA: TGCGCCAGCAGTGGACGTAGGGGAGGCGAGCAGTACTTC.

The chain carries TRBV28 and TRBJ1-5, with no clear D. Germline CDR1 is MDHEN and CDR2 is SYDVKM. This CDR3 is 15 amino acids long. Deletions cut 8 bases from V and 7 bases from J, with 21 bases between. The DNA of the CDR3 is TGTGCCAGCCTGCCCGTCGGACCCCCGGGGCAGCCCCAGCATTTT. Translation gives CASLPVGPPGQPQHF.

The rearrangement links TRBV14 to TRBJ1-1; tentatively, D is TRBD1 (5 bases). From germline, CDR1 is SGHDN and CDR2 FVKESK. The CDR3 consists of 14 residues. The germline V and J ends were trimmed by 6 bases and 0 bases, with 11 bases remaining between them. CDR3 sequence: CASRKTAMNTEAFF. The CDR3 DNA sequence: TGTGCCAGCAGGAAGACAGCCATGAACACTGAAGCTTTCTTT.

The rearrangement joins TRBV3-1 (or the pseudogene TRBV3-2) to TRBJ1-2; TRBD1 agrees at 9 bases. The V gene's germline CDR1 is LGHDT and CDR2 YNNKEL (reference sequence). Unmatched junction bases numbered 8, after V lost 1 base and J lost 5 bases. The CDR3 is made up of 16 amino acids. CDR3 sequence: CASSQGVPGTGYGYTF. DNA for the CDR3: TGTGCCAGCAGCCAAGGCGTTCCAGGGACAGGGTATGGCTACACCTTC.

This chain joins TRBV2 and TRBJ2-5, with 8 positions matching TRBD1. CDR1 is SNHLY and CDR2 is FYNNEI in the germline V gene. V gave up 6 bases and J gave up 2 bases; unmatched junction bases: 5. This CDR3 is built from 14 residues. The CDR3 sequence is CASSYRGTQETQYF. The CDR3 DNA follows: TGTGCCAGCAGCTACAGGGGGACTCAAGAGACCCAGTACTTC.

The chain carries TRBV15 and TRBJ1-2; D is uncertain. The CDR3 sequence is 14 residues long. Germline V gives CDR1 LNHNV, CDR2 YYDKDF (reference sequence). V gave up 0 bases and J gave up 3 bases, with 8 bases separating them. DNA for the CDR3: TGTGCCACCAGCAGAGATAGGCTAGACTATGGCTACACCTTC. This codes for CATSRDRLDYGYTF.

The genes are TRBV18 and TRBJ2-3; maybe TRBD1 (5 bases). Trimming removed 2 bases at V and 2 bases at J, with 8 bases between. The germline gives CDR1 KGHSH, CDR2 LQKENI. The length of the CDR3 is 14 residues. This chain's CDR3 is CASSPDRNTDTQYF. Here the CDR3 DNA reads TGTGCCAGCTCACCAGACAGAAACACAGATACGCAGTATTTT.

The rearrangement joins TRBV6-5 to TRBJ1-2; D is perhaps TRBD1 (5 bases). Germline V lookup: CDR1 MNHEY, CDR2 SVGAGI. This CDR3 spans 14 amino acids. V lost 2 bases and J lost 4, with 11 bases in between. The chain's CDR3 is CASSYMGRGYGYTF. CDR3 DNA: TGTGCCAGCAGTTACATGGGACGGGGCTATGGCTACACCTTC.

The CDR3 sequence: CASSSNEYREQYF. CDR3 in DNA: TGTGCCAGCAGCTCTAACGAGTACCGGGAGCAGTACTTC. This chain connects TRBV9 to TRBJ2-7; D is uncertain. Germline-derived CDR1 and CDR2 are SGDLS and YYNGEE. This CDR3 has 13 amino acids. The germline V and J ends were trimmed by 4 bases and 7 bases, with 15 bases remaining between them.

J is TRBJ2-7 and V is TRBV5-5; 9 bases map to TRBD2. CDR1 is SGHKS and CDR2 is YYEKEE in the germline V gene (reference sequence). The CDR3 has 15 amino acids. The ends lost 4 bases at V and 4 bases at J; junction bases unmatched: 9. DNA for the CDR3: TGTGCCAGCAGCATCCGGGCGCGGGAGGGGTACGAGCAGTACTTC. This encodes CASSIRAREGYEQYF.

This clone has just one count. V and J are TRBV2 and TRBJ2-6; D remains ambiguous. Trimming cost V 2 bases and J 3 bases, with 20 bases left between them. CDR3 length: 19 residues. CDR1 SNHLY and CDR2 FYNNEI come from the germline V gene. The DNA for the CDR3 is TGTGCCAGCAGTGAATCGACCCCTGGCTCTTATCGTGGGGCCAACGTCCTGACTTTC. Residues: CASSESTPGSYRGANVLTF.

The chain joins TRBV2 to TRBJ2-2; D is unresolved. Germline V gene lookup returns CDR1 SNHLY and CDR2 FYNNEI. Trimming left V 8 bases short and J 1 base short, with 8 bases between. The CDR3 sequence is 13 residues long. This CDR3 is CASERGNTGELFF. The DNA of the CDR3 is TGTGCCAGCGAGAGAGGGAACACCGGGGAGCTGTTTTTT.

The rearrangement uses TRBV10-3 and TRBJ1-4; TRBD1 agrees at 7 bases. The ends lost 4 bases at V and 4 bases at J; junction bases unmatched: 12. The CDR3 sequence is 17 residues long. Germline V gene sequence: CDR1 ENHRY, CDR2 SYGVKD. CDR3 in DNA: TGTGCCATCAGTGTAGGCCTTGGGACAGCCGATAATGAAAAACTGTTTTTT. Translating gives CAISVGLGTADNEKLFF.

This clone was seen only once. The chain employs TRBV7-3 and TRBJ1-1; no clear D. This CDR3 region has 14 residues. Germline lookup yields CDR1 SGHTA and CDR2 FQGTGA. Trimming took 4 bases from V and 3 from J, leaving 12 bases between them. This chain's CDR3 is CASSSVGADTEAFF. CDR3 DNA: TGTGCCAGCAGCTCCGTTGGTGCGGACACTGAAGCTTTCTTT. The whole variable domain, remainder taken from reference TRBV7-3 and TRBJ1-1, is GAGVSQTPSNKVTEKGKYVELRCDPISGHTALYWYRQSLGQGPEFLIYFQGTGAADDSGLPNDRFFAVRPEGSVSTLKIQRTERGDSAVYLCASSSVGADTEAFFGQGTRLTVV.

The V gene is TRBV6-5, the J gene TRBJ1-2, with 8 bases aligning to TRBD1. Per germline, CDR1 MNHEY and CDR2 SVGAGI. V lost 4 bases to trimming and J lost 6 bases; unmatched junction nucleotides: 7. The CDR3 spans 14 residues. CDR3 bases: TGTGCCAGCAGTTCTCGGACAGGGACGAATGGCTACACCTTC. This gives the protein CASSSRTGTNGYTF.

The CDR3 region is CASSLADQIEQFF. The CDR3 DNA follows: TGTGCCAGCAGCTTAGCGGACCAGATTGAGCAGTTCTTC. V usage is TRBV7-9 and J usage is TRBJ2-1, with D uncertain. The V end lost 0 bases, the J end lost 9 bases, and 9 bases lay between the germline ends. Germline V gene lookup returns CDR1 SEHNR and CDR2 FQNEAQ (reference sequence). This CDR3 spans 13 amino acids.

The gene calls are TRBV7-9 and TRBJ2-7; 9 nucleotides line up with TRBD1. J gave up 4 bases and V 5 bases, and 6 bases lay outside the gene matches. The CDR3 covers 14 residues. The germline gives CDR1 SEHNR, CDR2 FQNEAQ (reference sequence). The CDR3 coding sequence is TGTGCCAGCAGCACCGGGACAGGGTGGTACGAGCAGTACTTC. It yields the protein CASSTGTGWYEQYF.

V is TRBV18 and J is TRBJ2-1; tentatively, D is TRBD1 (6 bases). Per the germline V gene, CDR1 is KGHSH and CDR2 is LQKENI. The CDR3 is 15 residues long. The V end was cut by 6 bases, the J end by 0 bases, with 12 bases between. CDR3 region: CASSLTQGSYNEQFF. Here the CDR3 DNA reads TGTGCCAGCTCCTTGACACAGGGCTCCTACAATGAGCAGTTCTTC.

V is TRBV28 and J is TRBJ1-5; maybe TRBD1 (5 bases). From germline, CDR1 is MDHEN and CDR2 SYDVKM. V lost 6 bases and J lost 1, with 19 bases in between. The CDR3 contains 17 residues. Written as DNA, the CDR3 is TGTGCCAGCAGCCGGGGGGGATGGGGGTCGAGCAATCAGCCCCAGCATTTT. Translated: CASSRGGWGSSNQPQHF.

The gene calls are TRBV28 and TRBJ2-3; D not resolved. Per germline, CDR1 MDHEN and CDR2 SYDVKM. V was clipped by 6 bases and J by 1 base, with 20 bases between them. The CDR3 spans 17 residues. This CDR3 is CASRRGPTPRRTDTQYF. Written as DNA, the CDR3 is TGTGCCAGCAGACGTGGACCGACCCCAAGACGCACAGATACGCAGTATTTT.

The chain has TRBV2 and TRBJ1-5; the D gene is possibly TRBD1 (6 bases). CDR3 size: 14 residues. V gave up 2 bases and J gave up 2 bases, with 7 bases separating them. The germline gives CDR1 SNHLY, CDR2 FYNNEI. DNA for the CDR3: TGTGCCAGCAGTGAATCAGGGGGCAATCAGCCCCAGCATTTT. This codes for CASSESGGNQPQHF.

CDR3 sequence (DNA): TGCGCCAGCAGCCGGACTAGCGGGGTAAGCTACGGGTTCCAAAAGGACTACAATGAGCAGTTCTTC. Its translation is CASSRTSGVSYGFQKDYNEQFF. This chain links TRBV5-1 with TRBJ2-1; 12 bases align to TRBD2. CDR3 length: 22 residues. CDR1 and CDR2 from the germline V gene are SGHRS and YFSETQ. J gave up 3 bases and V 4 bases, and 23 bases lay outside the gene matches.